The sample holds many counts of the clone carrying this T cell receptor beta chain. MiXCR, applied by TCRdb to the reads, yields one record per CDR3 protein. The sample contains about 50,000 distinct CDR3 sequences, about 6.8% of which appear only once. The sample is drawn from a study of patients with pleural tuberculosis. V lost 4 bases and J 0 bases, leaving 13 bases between the germline ends. Germline V gene data show CDR1 as LGHDT and CDR2 as YNNKEL (reference sequence). CDR3 length equals 16 residues. The TCR comes from a human donor with pleural tuberculosis. The chain uses TRBV3-1 and TRBJ1-3, with D possibly TRBD1 on 5 matching bases. CDR3 bases: TGTGCCAGCAGCCTAGGTCGGGGGGGCTCTGGAAACACCATATATTTT. Translated: CASSLGRGGSGNTIYF.